This T cell receptor (beta chain) was sequenced for a study of blood T cell repertoires in COVID-19. The wider study: Italy, Spain and the United States were the sources of the convalescent and acute COVID-19 samples.

From germline, CDR1 is SEHNR and CDR2 FQNEAQ (reference sequence). J gave up 3 bases and V 1 base, and 6 bases lay outside the gene matches. CDR3 size: 17 residues. Methods used by the authors: Nucleated cell number was recorded as an estimate derived from reference gene primer amplification. Data came from immunoSEQ multiplex PCR; TCRdb stores just in-frame clones and leaves some out. For V, J and clone size, that table is used; D and trimming come from the DNA. The table lists 410,000 or so clones, about nine tenths of them singletons. The TCR originated in a young woman with active or convalescent COVID-19. Sequences were obtained from peripheral blood. The rearrangement uses TRBV7-9 and TRBJ2-3; TRBD2 aligns across 11 bases. This CDR3 is CASSLDPGLAVTDTQYF. The CDR3 DNA follows: TGTGCCAGCAGCTTAGATCCGGGACTAGCGGTAACAGATACGCAGTATTTT. The full variable domain, completed using reference TRBV7-9 and TRBJ2-3, is DTGVSQNPRHKITKRGQNVTFRCDPISEHNRLYWYRQTLGQGPEFLTYFQNEAQLEKSRLLSDRFSAERPKGSFSTLEIQRTEQGDSAMYLCASSLDPGLAVTDTQYFGPGTRLTVL.